The source of this T cell receptor (beta chain) is a study of shared clonotypes between healthy human individuals. Across the whole study: Per donor, three plates held CD4 naive cells, three held CD4 memory, two held CD8 naive and one held CD8 memory.

Whole-study findings and limits: The donor pool, a small one, limited the genetic and exposure-history diversity represented.

Turning to this clone: The antigen remains undetermined.

The method was immunoSEQ multiplex PCR; TCRdb's version includes in-frame clones alone and lacks a portion of them. The sample shows nearly 1 million clones, over 60% of them seen only once. This TCR was recovered from a man aged 18 to 35 in good health. The specimen was memory CD4+ T cells sorted from blood. Subset denoted: CD45RA-negative fraction.

The CDR3 here is CASSSGAYEQYF. DNA for the CDR3: TGTGCCAGCTCGTCGGGTGCCTACGAGCAGTACTTC. This chain connects TRBV18 to TRBJ2-7; no clear D. V was pared by 6 bases and J by 2 bases, with 8 bases between. This CDR3 region has 12 residues. Germline CDR1 and CDR2: KGHSH and LQKENI.